The source of this T cell receptor beta chain is a study of metastatic and nonmetastatic thyroid tumors. Looking at the study overall: Across peripheral blood and tumor or nodule tissue samples taken from malignant and benign thyroid patients, the repertoires were compared with one another. Overall study findings and caveats: Significantly greater TCR beta diversity was reportedly found in malignant thyroid tumors than in benign nodules (in blood and tumor).

This clone came up many times. Its antigen is as yet unknown. Original processing notes: Across clinicopathological groups, CDR3 differences served as the basis for building a distant-metastasis classifier for papillary thyroid cancer. MiXCR reprocessed the PCR reads for TCRdb. TCRdb's processing, not the authors' own work, is the source of the V and J calls. The table has roughly 33,000 clones, approximately 15% seen once. J was trimmed by 0 bases and V by 3 bases; bases with no gene match: 11. CDR1 is DFQATT, CDR2 SNEGSKA, per germline (reference sequence). The CDR3 extends over 17 amino acids. No treatment of any kind had been given to any patient before thyroid surgery.

The TCR was taken from a female donor with papillary thyroid cancer or a benign thyroid nodule (not recorded which). Some clones in this sample may be carry-over from other donors' samples. V gene TRBV20-1 combines with J gene TRBJ1-1; 9 bases align to TRBD1. Specimen: blood. The CDR3 loop is CSASNRGRLRVNTEAFF. The CDR3 coding sequence is TGCAGTGCTAGTAACAGGGGGCGATTAAGAGTGAACACTGAAGCTTTCTTT.